This is a list of T cell receptor beta chains from one sample in a study of T-cell reconstitution after alpha-beta-depleted transplantation in children. MiXCR, applied by TCRdb to the PCR reads, yields one record per CDR3 protein. Seen here are some 640,000 distinct CDR3 sequences, around 17% observed once, and the top ten hold 1.1%. This specimen was PBMCs from the stem cell graft donor, taken from the stem cell graft. Receptors were obtained from a human donor who donated a stem cell graft to a child with acute myeloid leukemia. Each CDR3 is given with its conserved first and last residue. The order of the fields is D gene, clone size, V gene, J gene, CDR3 protein, CDR3 DNA. A D gene is named only where the DNA matches it firmly. Rows may omit the clone size; those that give it use once, few, many or a size class.

>TRBD2|many|TRBV20-1|TRBJ2-3
CSGRRGARDTQYF
TGCAGTGGCAGGCGGGGGGCTAGGGATACGCAGTATTTT
>TRBD1|.|TRBV5-1|TRBJ2-7
CASSLRAGGQGAYEQYF
TGCGCCAGCAGCTTAAGGGCCGGGGGACAGGGGGCCTACGAGCAGTACTTC
>.|few|TRBV5-1|TRBJ2-1
CASSRESSYNEQFF
TGCGCCAGCAGCAGGGAAAGCTCCTACAATGAGCAGTTCTTC
>TRBD1|.|TRBV4-3|TRBJ2-5
CASSPHFGTGEETQYF
TGCGCCAGCAGCCCTCATTTCGGGACAGGGGAAGAGACCCAGTACTTC
>TRBD2|.|TRBV20-1|TRBJ2-1
CSARDGRERRNEQFF
TGCAGTGCTAGAGATGGGAGGGAGAGGCGGAATGAGCAGTTCTTC
>TRBD2|.|TRBV12-3/TRBV12-4|TRBJ2-7
CASSSGLAGGPTF
TGTGCCAGCAGTTCGGGACTAGCGGGGGGCCCGACCTTC
>TRBD2|.|TRBV7-2|TRBJ2-6
CASSPAAGPGANVLTF
TGTGCCAGCAGCCCAGCAGCGGGGCCTGGGGCCAACGTCCTGACTTTC
>TRBD1|many|TRBV4-2|TRBJ2-5
CASSQEGTDQETQYF
TGTGCCAGCAGCCAAGAAGGGACAGACCAAGAGACCCAGTACTTC
>.|.|TRBV11-2|TRBJ2-5
CASSRDQPETQYF
TGTGCCAGCAGCCGGGACCAGCCGGAGACCCAGTACTTC
>TRBD1|.|TRBV6-4|TRBJ1-5
CASSDSTGQGQPQHF
TGTGCCAGCAGTGACTCGACAGGGCAGGGTCAGCCCCAGCATTTT
>.|.|TRBV4-3|TRBJ1-2
CASSQDRTGNYGYTF
TGCGCCAGCAGCCAAGATCGTACAGGGAACTATGGCTACACCTTC
>TRBD1|.|TRBV6-5|TRBJ1-4
CASSSTGVLGEKLFF
TGTGCCAGCAGTTCAACAGGGGTTTTGGGTGAAAAACTGTTTTTT
>.|many|TRBV6-1|TRBJ2-5
CASGNTGFQETQYF
TGTGCCAGCGGTAATACAGGGTTCCAAGAGACCCAGTACTTC
>TRBD2|.|TRBV20-1|TRBJ2-2
CSARDPSGGSGELFF
TGCAGTGCTAGAGATCCTAGCGGGGGCTCCGGGGAGCTGTTTTTT
>TRBD1|.|TRBV11-2|TRBJ1-4
CASSLDWPGGYEKLFF
TGTGCCAGCAGCTTAGATTGGCCAGGGGGGTATGAAAAACTGTTTTTT
>.|few|TRBV9|TRBJ1-1
CASSKQGWNTEAFF
TGTGCCAGCAGCAAACAGGGTTGGAACACTGAAGCTTTCTTT
>TRBD2|.|TRBV7-6|TRBJ2-5
CVSGLSGGAQETQYF
TGTGTCAGCGGATTAAGCGGGGGAGCCCAAGAGACCCAGTACTTC
>.|.|TRBV7-9|TRBJ2-3
CASSFFTGSTDTQYF
TGTGCCAGCAGCTTTTTCACAGGGAGCACAGATACGCAGTATTTT
>.|many|TRBV4-3|TRBJ1-2
CASSQVGGNRNYGYTF
TGCGCCAGCAGCCAAGTGGGGGGGAATAGGAACTATGGCTACACCTTC
>.|many|TRBV20-1|TRBJ1-6
CSAILGQPNSPLHF
TGCAGTGCAATTCTCGGACAGCCTAATTCACCCCTCCACTTT
>TRBD1|.|TRBV10-1|TRBJ1-1
CASARDRATEAFF
TGCGCCAGCGCCCGGGACAGGGCCACTGAAGCTTTCTTT
>.|many|TRBV20-1|TRBJ2-5
CSARSTGQETQYF
TGCAGTGCTAGAAGTACAGGCCAAGAGACCCAGTACTTC
>.|many|TRBV29-1|TRBJ2-1
CSVEKGSYNEQFF
TGCAGCGTCGAAAAGGGCTCCTACAATGAGCAGTTCTTC
>.|few|TRBV12-3/TRBV12-4|TRBJ2-5
CASSFVSDYQETQYF
TGTGCCAGCAGTTTTGTGTCAGACTACCAAGAGACCCAGTACTTC
>.|.|TRBV10-3|TRBJ2-3
CAISGLPGSTDTQYF
TGTGCCATCAGTGGCCTTCCCGGGAGCACAGATACGCAGTATTTT
>.|many|TRBV20-1|TRBJ1-5
CSARASPNQPQHF
TGCAGTGCTAGGGCCAGCCCCAATCAGCCCCAGCATTTT
>TRBD1|many|TRBV29-1|TRBJ1-1
CSVTGTGNTEAFF
TGCAGCGTGACCGGGACAGGGAACACTGAAGCTTTCTTT
>TRBD2|few|TRBV4-2|TRBJ2-3
CASSQVYPSGGETDTQYF
TGTGCCAGCAGCCAAGTCTATCCTAGCGGGGGGGAGACAGATACGCAGTATTTT